The 9 T cell receptor beta chains presented below share a single source sample, sequenced in a study of blood T cell repertoires in COVID-19. Measured with immunoSEQ multiplex PCR; TCRdb has only the in-frame clones, and not every one. The table lists under 350,000 clones, around 92% of them singletons, with roughly 1.9% in the top ten. Sequencing was carried out using PBMCs or T cells enriched from blood (not recorded which). The receptors derive from a woman aged 60-75 years who had recovered from COVID-19.

The chain recombines TRBV2 with TRBJ2-3, with D tentatively TRBD2 (5 bases). Germline CDR1 reads SNHLY; CDR2 reads FYNNEI. Trimming cost V 4 bases and J 4 bases, with 12 bases left between them. The CDR3 contains 14 residues. The CDR3 loop is CASSARGSPDTQYF. The CDR3 DNA reads as TGTGCCAGCAGTGCCCGGGGTAGCCCAGATACGCAGTATTTT.

This chain connects TRBV19 to TRBJ1-4, with a possible D match to TRBD1 (6 bases). This CDR3 region has 15 residues. Germline CDR1 and CDR2: LNHDA and SQIVND (reference sequence). V was pared by 5 bases and J by 0 bases, with 10 bases between. The CDR3 loop reads CASSVNRATNEKLFF. CDR3 DNA: TGTGCCAGTAGTGTGAACAGGGCAACTAATGAAAAACTGTTTTTT.

The rearrangement joins TRBV6-1 to TRBJ1-5; TRBD1 agrees at 10 bases. Germline V gives CDR1 MNHNS, CDR2 SASEGT. The CDR3 length is 16 residues. Trimming cost V 4 bases and J 2 bases; bases outside gene matches: 5. The CDR3 protein is CASSGRQGAGNQPQHF. CDR3 in DNA: TGTGCCAGCAGTGGGAGACAGGGGGCGGGCAATCAGCCCCAGCATTTT.

The chain carries TRBV5-1 and TRBJ1-1; no definite D call. The germline CDR1 and CDR2 sequences are SGHRS and YFSETQ. The germline V and J ends were trimmed by 4 bases and 0 bases, with 13 bases remaining between them. The CDR3 is 15 residues long. The DNA of the CDR3 is TGCGCCAGCAGCGAGTCCGATACCATGAACACTGAAGCTTTCTTT. As protein: CASSESDTMNTEAFF.

V is TRBV29-1 and J is TRBJ2-1, with 10 bases lining up with TRBD2. This CDR3 region has 13 residues. After removal of 7 bases from V and 8 bases from J, the junction contained 8 bases not matched to a gene. From germline, CDR1 is SQVTM and CDR2 ANQGSEA. CDR3 in DNA: TGCAGCGAGCAAGCGGGGGGGCGGTATGAGCAGTTCTTC. Translated, it gives CSEQAGGRYEQFF.

The rearrangement uses TRBV28 and TRBJ2-7, with D perhaps TRBD2 (5 bases). This CDR3 contains 15 residues. V was pared by 3 bases and J by 6 bases, with 18 bases between. The germline V gene has CDR1 MDHEN and CDR2 SYDVKM. DNA for the CDR3: TGTGCCAGCAGTTTTCAGGCTACCGGGGAGCTCGAGCAGTACTTC. It specifies CASSFQATGELEQYF.

This chain links TRBV5-1 with TRBJ1-1; D is unclear. Germline V gene lookup returns CDR1 SGHRS and CDR2 YFSETQ. Trimming pared 4 bases from V and 5 bases from J, leaving 15 bases between. The CDR3 has 14 residues. The CDR3 spells CASSARESKTEAFF. Written as DNA, the CDR3 is TGCGCCAGCAGCGCAAGGGAGAGTAAGACTGAAGCTTTCTTT.

This chain joins TRBV18 and TRBJ2-5, with D possibly matching TRBD1 (6 bases). Trimming removed 4 bases from V and 2 bases from J, with 8 bases in between. This CDR3 spans 13 amino acids. Looked up from germline, CDR1 is KGHSH and CDR2 is LQKENI. CDR3 in DNA: TGTGCCAGCTCACAGGGGGATCAAGAGACCCAGTACTTC. Its protein product is CASSQGDQETQYF. The whole variable domain, remainder taken from reference TRBV18 and TRBJ2-5, is NAGVMQNPRHLVRRRGQEARLRCSPMKGHSHVYWYRQLPEEGLKFMVYLQKENIIDESGMPKERFSAEFPKEGPSILRIQQVVRGDSAAYFCASSQGDQETQYFGPGTRLLVL.

Only one count was recorded for this clone. V is TRBV9 and J is TRBJ2-7; TRBD2 aligns across 8 bases. Germline lookup yields CDR1 SGDLS and CDR2 YYNGEE. The CDR3 extends over 14 amino acids. With V trimmed by 0 bases and J by 3 bases, 2 bases remained unmatched. The CDR3 DNA sequence: TGTGCCAGCAGCGTAGGGCTAGCGGGCTACGAGCAGTACTTC. As protein: CASSVGLAGYEQYF.